This T cell receptor (beta chain) was recovered during a study of CD8 T cells in ankylosing spondylitis. This clonotype was observed many times. V was shortened by 5 bases and J by 2 bases, with 10 bases between the two germline ends. The CDR3 is 13 amino acids. Germline values: CDR1 MDHEN, CDR2 SYDVKM. TCRdb ran MiXCR on the 5' RACE reads and lists one entry per CDR3 protein. The sample lists fewer than 200,000 distinct CDR3 sequences, around 9.6% occurring once. The rearrangement joins TRBV28 to TRBJ2-7; TRBD1 or TRBD2 may be the D gene (5 bases each). The sequencing input was blood, either unsorted or a sorted T cell fraction (not recorded which). The sequence derives from a female donor with ankylosing spondylitis or in good health (not recorded which). CDR3 sequence reads: CASSLGPPYEQYF. CDR3 sequence (DNA): TGTGCCAGCAGTCTGGGACCCCCCTACGAGCAGTACTTC.